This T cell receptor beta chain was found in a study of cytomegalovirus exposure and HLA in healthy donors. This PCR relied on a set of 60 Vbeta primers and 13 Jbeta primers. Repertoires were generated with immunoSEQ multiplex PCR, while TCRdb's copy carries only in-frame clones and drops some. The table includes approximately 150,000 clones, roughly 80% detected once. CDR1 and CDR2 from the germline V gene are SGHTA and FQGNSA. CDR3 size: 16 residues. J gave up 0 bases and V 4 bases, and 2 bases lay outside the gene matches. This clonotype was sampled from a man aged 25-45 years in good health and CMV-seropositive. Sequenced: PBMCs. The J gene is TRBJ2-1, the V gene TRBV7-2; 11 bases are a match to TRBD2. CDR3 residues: CASSSSGGNSYNEQFF. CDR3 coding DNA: TGTGCCAGCAGCTCTAGCGGGGGGAACTCCTACAATGAGCAGTTCTTC.